These 20 T cell receptor beta chains came from one sample sequenced in a study of human T cells and chemical hapten exposure. Time point specified: pre-sensitization, week 0. Noted treatment: therapeutic diphenylcyclopropenone sensitization with weekly scalp DPC. TCRdb recomputed calls from the RACE reads with MiXCR, one row per CDR3 protein. Here the sample spans a few hundred thousand distinct CDR3 sequences, around 5.5% being singletons. Specimen: whole blood, collected in connection with sensitization to the hapten diphenylcyclopropenone (DPC). These receptors were collected from a young woman with alopecia areata. Some clones in this sample may be carry-over from other donors' samples.

The rearrangement joins TRBV7-9 to TRBJ1-2, with D unclear. Germline V CDR1 and CDR2: SEHNR, FQNEAQ (reference sequence). The CDR3 contains 16 residues. Trimming took 2 bases from V and 2 from J, leaving 15 bases between them. CDR3 coding DNA: TGTGCCAGCAGCTTACAGCCACCCCCGGCGAACTATGGCTACACCTTC. Amino acid sequence: CASSLQPPPANYGYTF.

This chain uses TRBV7-9 with TRBJ1-3, with D uncertain. CDR3 length: 14 residues. V gave up 3 bases and J gave up 2 bases, with 8 bases separating them. CDR1 is SEHNR and CDR2 is FQNEAQ in the germline V gene (reference sequence). CDR3 region: CASSLSSAGNTIYF. In DNA form, the CDR3 reads TGTGCCAGCAGCTTGTCCTCCGCTGGAAACACCATATATTTT.

The chain is built from TRBV20-1 and TRBJ2-3; D remains ambiguous. Germline CDR1 is DFQATT and CDR2 is SNEGSKA (reference sequence). CDR3 size: 18 residues. V lost 0 bases and J 2 bases, leaving 21 bases between the germline ends. As DNA, the CDR3 is TGCAGTGCTAGAGATCCTGGCCTTGGACGCGGATTCACAGATACGCAGTATTTT. Protein product: CSARDPGLGRGFTDTQYF.

This clonotype came up many times. The chain is built from TRBV12-3 or TRBV12-4 and TRBJ2-3; 11 positions agree with TRBD2. There are 15 residues in the CDR3. V lost 2 bases to trimming and J lost 6 bases; unmatched junction nucleotides: 4. CDR3 residues: CASSLTSGGRDTQYF. As DNA, the CDR3 is TGTGCCAGCAGTTTAACTAGCGGGGGAAGGGATACGCAGTATTTT.

This clonotype was seen ten or more times. The J gene is TRBJ2-3, the V gene TRBV5-4; D might be TRBD1 or TRBD2, each matching 6 bases. Germline CDR1 SGHNT, CDR2 YYREEE (reference sequence). The V end was cut by 8 bases, the J end by 4 bases, with 23 bases between. The CDR3 contains 16 residues. CDR3 coding DNA: TGTGCCAGTAGCACCCTACAAGGTGGGGGGCCAGATACGCAGTATTTT. As protein: CASSTLQGGGPDTQYF.

This clonotype was observed at least ten times. The V and J genes are TRBV4-1 and TRBJ2-7; D uncertain. Germline-derived CDR1 and CDR2 are MGHRA and YSYEKL. Trimming stripped 5 bases from V and 4 bases from J, with 9 bases between. The CDR3 is 12 amino acids. This chain's CDR3 is CASSEDGYEQYF. Written as DNA, the CDR3 is TGCGCCAGCAGCGAGGACGGGTACGAGCAGTACTTC.

The table lists this clonotype with many counts. V gene TRBV29-1 combines with J gene TRBJ1-1; D remains ambiguous. Trimming took 1 base from V and 4 from J, leaving 10 bases between them. Germline loops: CDR1 SQVTM, CDR2 ANQGSEA. This CDR3 has 13 residues. This CDR3 is CSVEGSLGTEAFF. The CDR3 region has the DNA TGCAGCGTTGAAGGGTCCCTGGGCACTGAAGCTTTCTTT.

The chain's CDR3 is CASSILGQGTIEQYF. The CDR3 DNA reads TGTGCCAGTAGCATCCTGGGACAGGGAACGATCGAGCAGTACTTC. The chain combines TRBV19 with TRBJ2-7; 9 bases match TRBD1. The CDR3 has 15 residues. Germline lookup yields CDR1 LNHDA and CDR2 SQIVND (reference sequence). The ends lost 6 bases at V and 6 bases at J; junction bases unmatched: 12.

J is TRBJ2-3 and V is TRBV6-6; D is possibly TRBD1 or TRBD2 (5 bases each). V was cut by 1 base and J by 0 bases, with 11 bases left in between. Germline lookup yields CDR1 MNHNY and CDR2 SVGAGI (reference sequence). The CDR3 totals 16 residues. The CDR3 DNA reads as TGTGCCAGCAGTTACTGGGGGTCCTCTAGCACAGATACGCAGTATTTT. It is translated as CASSYWGSSSTDTQYF.

This clonotype occurred many times. The V call is TRBV28, the J call TRBJ1-5, with unresolved D. Germline CDR1 MDHEN, CDR2 SYDVKM. Trimming removed 10 bases from V and 0 bases from J, with 19 bases in between. CDR3 size: 16 residues. CDR3 region: CATISTGRHSNQPQHF. The CDR3 nucleotides read TGTGCCACCATATCGACGGGTAGACATAGCAATCAGCCCCAGCATTTT. The full variable domain, with the rest looked up from reference TRBV28 and TRBJ1-5, is DVKVTQSSRYLVKRTGEKVFLECVQDMDHENMFWYRQDPGLGLRLIYFSYDVKMKEKGDIPEGYSVSREKKERFSLILESASTNQTSMYLCATISTGRHSNQPQHFGDGTRLSIL.

At least ten counts were recorded for this clonotype. The DNA of the CDR3 is TGCGCCAGCAGCTGGGGACAGGGGGCTGTGGATACGCAGTATTTT. Amino acids: CASSWGQGAVDTQYF. J is TRBJ2-3 and V is TRBV5-1; TRBD1 matches at 12 bases. The V gene end was trimmed by 3 bases and the J gene end by 6 bases; junction bases not matched to a gene: 5. The germline CDR1 and CDR2 sequences are SGHRS and YFSETQ. The length of the CDR3 is 15 residues.

The V gene is TRBV4-3, the J gene TRBJ1-2; D perhaps matches TRBD1 (5 bases). CDR3 length: 16 residues. Per the germline V gene, CDR1 is LGHNA and CDR2 is YSLEER. Trimming shortened V by 0 bases and J by 7 bases, and 18 bases separated the two germline ends. The CDR3, as DNA: TGCGCCAGCAGCCAAGAGGAAAGAGAAGGGGCGCTTGGCTACACCTTC. Translated, it gives CASSQEEREGALGYTF.

The chain combines TRBV4-2 with TRBJ2-3; D uncertain. From germline, CDR1 is LGHNA and CDR2 YNFKEQ. Trimming stripped 1 base from V and 7 bases from J, with 18 bases between. The CDR3 is 16 residues long. The CDR3 loop is CASSQVGVTTVYTQYF. The CDR3, as DNA: TGTGCCAGCAGCCAAGTGGGTGTCACCACAGTGTATACGCAGTATTTT.

This clonotype was counted a few times. The chain joins TRBV6-6 to TRBJ1-3; perhaps TRBD1 as D (5 bases). The CDR3 consists of 16 residues. Germline lookup yields CDR1 MNHNY and CDR2 SVGAGI (reference sequence). V lost 7 bases, J lost 0 bases, and 16 bases lay in between. CDR3 residues: CASNLRQGSSGNTIYF. Written as DNA, the CDR3 is TGTGCCAGCAACCTGAGGCAGGGAAGCTCTGGAAACACCATATATTTT.

This clonotype has ten or more counts. J is TRBJ1-2 and V is TRBV25-1; 10 bases agree with TRBD1. The germline CDR1 and CDR2 sequences are MGHDK and SYGVNS. The CDR3 has 15 amino acids. V shed 1 base, J shed 8 bases, and the junction held 7 bases outside the gene matches. The CDR3 DNA follows: TGTGCCAGCAGTGAATCGGGGACAGGGGCCTCGGGCTACACCTTC. It yields the protein CASSESGTGASGYTF.

This clonotype was counted between two and nine times. V gene TRBV19 combines with J gene TRBJ1-6, with no clear D. Germline V gene lookup returns CDR1 LNHDA and CDR2 SQIVND (reference sequence). The CDR3 covers 15 residues. Trimming removed 5 bases from V and 7 bases from J, with 15 bases in between. The CDR3 bases are TGTGCCAGTAGTCAAATCGGGAGGCAAAATTCACCCCTCCACTTT. Its translation is CASSQIGRQNSPLHF.

This clonotype occurred many times. The rearrangement links TRBV12-3 or TRBV12-4 to TRBJ1-3; a weak D match, TRBD1 (5 bases). This CDR3 contains 15 residues. The V end was cut by 6 bases, the J end by 0 bases, with 12 bases between. CDR3 bases: TGTGCCAGCAGACCGCCAGGGAGCTCTGGAAACACCATATATTTT. It specifies CASRPPGSSGNTIYF.

This clonotype was picked up a small number of times. The V gene is TRBV9, the J gene TRBJ1-2; a weak D match, TRBD1 (6 bases). This CDR3 comprises 16 residues. Deletions cut 4 bases from V and 3 bases from J, with 19 bases between. Per germline, CDR1 SGDLS and CDR2 YYNGEE. The DNA of the CDR3 is TGTGCCAGCAGCTCTTCCGGGACAAGGAAGGACTATGGCTACACCTTC. Translation: CASSSSGTRKDYGYTF.

The gene calls are TRBV11-2 and TRBJ2-1; 8 nucleotides match TRBD1. With 2 bases clipped from V and 0 bases from J, the junction kept 12 bases outside the gene matches. Looked up from germline, CDR1 is SGHAT and CDR2 is FQNNGV. This CDR3 region has 19 residues. Here the CDR3 reads CASSLLPRTGRNSYNEQFF. CDR3 coding DNA: TGTGCCAGCAGCTTACTCCCGCGGACAGGGAGAAACTCCTACAATGAGCAGTTCTTC.

This clonotype was recorded a few times. The chain combines TRBV3-1 with TRBJ1-1, with D uncertain. The CDR3 runs 15 residues. The V and J ends lost 0 bases and 0 bases respectively, with 8 bases between them. CDR1 and CDR2 from the germline V gene are LGHDT and YNNKEL (reference sequence). The CDR3, as DNA: TGTGCCAGCAGCCAAGATAGGTCCTTGAACACTGAAGCTTTCTTT. The encoded protein is CASSQDRSLNTEAFF.